This T cell receptor beta chain was identified during a study of shared clonotypes between healthy human individuals. It was at deep level that the assay was run. The assay was immunoSEQ multiplex PCR, and TCRdb's table has in-frame clones only and misses some. This sample has over a million clones; around 78% occur once, and the top ten carry roughly 0.61%. Comment on this clone: The antigen is unknown.

Nashville, Tennessee was home to all donors, each a Caucasian adult. Study results and limitations: Collection of samples was limited to blood; tissue repertoires likely differ.

This CDR3 is 13 amino acids long. V shed 6 bases and J 0 bases; nucleotides not matched to a gene: 2. The germline CDR1 and CDR2 sequences are SGHRS and YFSETQ. The chain uses TRBV5-1 and TRBJ2-7, with 8 bases fitting TRBD1. Sequences were obtained from memory CD4+ T cells from PBMCs. Noted subset: CD45RA-negative fraction. The TCR was taken from a man aged 18 to 29 in good health. Some clones in this sample may be carry-over from other donors' samples. The CDR3 region has the DNA TGCGCCAGCAAGACAGGGGACTCCTACGAGCAGTACTTC. It translates to CASKTGDSYEQYF. The full variable domain, in which reference TRBV5-1 and TRBJ2-7 provide the parts outside the CDR3, is KAGVTQTPRYLIKTRGQQVTLSCSPISGHRSVSWYQQTPGQGLQFLFEYFSETQRNKGNFPGRFSGRQFSNSRSEMNVSTLELGDSALYLCASKTGDSYEQYFGPGTRLTVT.